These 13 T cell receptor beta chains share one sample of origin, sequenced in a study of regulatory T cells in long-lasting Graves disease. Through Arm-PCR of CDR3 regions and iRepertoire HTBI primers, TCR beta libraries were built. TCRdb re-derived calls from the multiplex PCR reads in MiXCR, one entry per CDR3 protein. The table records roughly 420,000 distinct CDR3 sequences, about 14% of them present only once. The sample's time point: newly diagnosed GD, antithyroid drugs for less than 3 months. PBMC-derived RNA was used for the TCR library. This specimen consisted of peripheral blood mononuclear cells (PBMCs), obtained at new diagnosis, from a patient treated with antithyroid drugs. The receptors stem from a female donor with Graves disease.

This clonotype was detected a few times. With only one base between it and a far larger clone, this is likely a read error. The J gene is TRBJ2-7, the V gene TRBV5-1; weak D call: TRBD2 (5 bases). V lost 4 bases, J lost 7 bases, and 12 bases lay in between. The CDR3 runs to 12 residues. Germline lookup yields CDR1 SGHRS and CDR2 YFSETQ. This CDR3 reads CASSESGNEQYF. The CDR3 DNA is TGCGCCAGCAGCGAGTCGGGGAATGAGCAGTACTTC.

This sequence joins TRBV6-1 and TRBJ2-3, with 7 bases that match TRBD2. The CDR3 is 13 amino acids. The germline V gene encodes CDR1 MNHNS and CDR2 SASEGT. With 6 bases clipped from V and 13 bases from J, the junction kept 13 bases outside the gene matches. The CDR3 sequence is CASSNPGGTYEYF. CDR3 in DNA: TGTGCCAGCAGCAACCCCGGGGGGACTTATGAGTATTTT.

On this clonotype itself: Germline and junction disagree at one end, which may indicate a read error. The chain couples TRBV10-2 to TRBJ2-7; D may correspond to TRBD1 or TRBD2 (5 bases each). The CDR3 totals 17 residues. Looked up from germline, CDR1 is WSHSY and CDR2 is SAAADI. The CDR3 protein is CASSPRAETGGLDTRYF. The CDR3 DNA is TGCGCCAGCAGTCCCAGGGCCGAGACTGGGGGTCTAGATACGCGGTATTTT.

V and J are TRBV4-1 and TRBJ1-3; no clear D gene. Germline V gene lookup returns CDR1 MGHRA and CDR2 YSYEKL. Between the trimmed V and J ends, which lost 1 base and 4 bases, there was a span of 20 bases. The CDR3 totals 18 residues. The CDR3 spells CASSQGGPKLGRGNTIYF. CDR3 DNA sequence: TGCGCCAGCAGCCAAGGAGGTCCGAAACTCGGTCGGGGAAACACCATATATTTT.

DNA for the CDR3: TGTGCCAGCAGCTTGGATACGGATCCCGCCCTAAAGACCCAGTACTTC. Translated, it gives CASSLDTDPALKTQYF. V and J are TRBV5-6 and TRBJ2-5; D is unclear. The CDR3 has 16 amino acids. Trimming left V 0 bases short and J 6 bases short, with 18 bases between. Per the germline V gene, CDR1 is SGHDT and CDR2 is YYEEEE.

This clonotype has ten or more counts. The CDR3 DNA sequence: TGCAGTGCTAGAGTCGTGACGGAGTCTATGGGGGCTTTCTTT. Protein product: CSARVVTESMGAFF. The V and J genes are TRBV20-1 and TRBJ1-1, with D hard to call. Deletions cut 1 base from V and 11 bases from J, with 20 bases between. The germline V gene encodes CDR1 DFQATT and CDR2 SNEGSKA (reference sequence). The CDR3 is 14 amino acids.

CDR3 protein: CASSTDATVPKQYF. CDR3 nucleotide sequence: TGTGCCAGTAGTACCGATGCGACAGTCCCTAAGCAGTACTTC. The chain is built from TRBV19 and TRBJ2-7; weak D call: TRBD1 (5 bases). Trimming stripped 4 bases from V and 8 bases from J, with 18 bases between. The germline gives CDR1 LNHDA, CDR2 SQIVND (reference sequence). This CDR3 is 14 amino acids long.

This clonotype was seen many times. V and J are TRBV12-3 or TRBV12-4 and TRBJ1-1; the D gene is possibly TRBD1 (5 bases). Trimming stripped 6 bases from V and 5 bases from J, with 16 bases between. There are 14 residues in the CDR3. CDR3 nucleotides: TGTGCCAGCAGCAAAAGGGGAGATGTGACTGAAGCTTTCTTT. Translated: CASSKRGDVTEAFF.

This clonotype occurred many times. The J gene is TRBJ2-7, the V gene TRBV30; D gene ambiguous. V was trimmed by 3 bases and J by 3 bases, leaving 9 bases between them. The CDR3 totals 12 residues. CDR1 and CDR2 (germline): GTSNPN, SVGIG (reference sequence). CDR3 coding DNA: TGTGCCTGGAGCGCTAACATCTACGAGCAGTACTTC. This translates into CAWSANIYEQYF.

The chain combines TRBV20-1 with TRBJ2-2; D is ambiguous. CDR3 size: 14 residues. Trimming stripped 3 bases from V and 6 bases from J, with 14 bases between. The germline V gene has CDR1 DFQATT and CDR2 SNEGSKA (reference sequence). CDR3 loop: CSARTPEAAGELFF. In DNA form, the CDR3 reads TGCAGTGCTAGGACCCCCGAGGCCGCCGGGGAGCTGTTTTTT.

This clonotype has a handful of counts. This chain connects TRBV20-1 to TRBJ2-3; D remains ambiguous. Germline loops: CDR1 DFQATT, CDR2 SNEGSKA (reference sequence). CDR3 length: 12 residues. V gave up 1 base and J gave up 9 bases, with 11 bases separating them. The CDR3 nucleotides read TGCAGTGCTAGAGTCGAAACATCCACGCAGTATTTT. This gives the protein CSARVETSTQYF.

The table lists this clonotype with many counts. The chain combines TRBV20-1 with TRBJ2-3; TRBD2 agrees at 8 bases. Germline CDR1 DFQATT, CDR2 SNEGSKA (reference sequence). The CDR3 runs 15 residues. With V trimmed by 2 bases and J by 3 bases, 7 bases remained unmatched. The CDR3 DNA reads TGCAGTGCTAGAATAGCGGGGTTGGGTACAGATACGCAGTATTTT. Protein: CSARIAGLGTDTQYF.

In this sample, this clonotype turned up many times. The CDR3 loop reads CASSKMGYNEQFF. The CDR3, as DNA: TGTGCCAGCAGCAAAATGGGGTACAATGAGCAGTTCTTC. The chain employs TRBV7-2 and TRBJ2-1; no reliable D call. The CDR3 totals 13 residues. The V end was cut by 5 bases, the J end by 4 bases, with 9 bases between. Per the germline V gene, CDR1 is SGHTA and CDR2 is FQGNSA. The full variable domain, its missing parts supplied by reference TRBV7-2 and TRBJ2-1, is GAGVSQSPSNKVTEKGKDVELRCDPISGHTALYWYRQSLGQGLEFLIYFQGNSAPDKSGLPSDRFSAERTGGSVSTLTIQRTQQEDSAVYLCASSKMGYNEQFFGPGTRLTVL.